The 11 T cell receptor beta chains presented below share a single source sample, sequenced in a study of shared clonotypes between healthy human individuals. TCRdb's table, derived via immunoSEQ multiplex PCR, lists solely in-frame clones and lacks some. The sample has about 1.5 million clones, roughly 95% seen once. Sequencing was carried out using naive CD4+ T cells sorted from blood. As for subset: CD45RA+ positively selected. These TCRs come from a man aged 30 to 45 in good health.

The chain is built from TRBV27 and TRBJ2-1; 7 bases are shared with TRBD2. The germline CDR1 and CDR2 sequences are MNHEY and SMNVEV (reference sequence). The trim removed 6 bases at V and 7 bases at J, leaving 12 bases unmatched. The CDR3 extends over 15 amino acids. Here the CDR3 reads CASRPSGGPRNEQFF. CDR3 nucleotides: TGTGCCAGCAGACCTAGCGGAGGGCCAAGAAATGAGCAGTTCTTC.

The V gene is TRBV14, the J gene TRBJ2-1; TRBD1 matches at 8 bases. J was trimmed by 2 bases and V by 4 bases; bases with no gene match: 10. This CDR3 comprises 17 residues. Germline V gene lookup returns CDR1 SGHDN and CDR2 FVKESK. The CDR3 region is CASSPPPDRATYNEQFF. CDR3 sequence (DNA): TGTGCCAGCAGCCCCCCCCCGGACAGGGCCACCTACAATGAGCAGTTCTTC.

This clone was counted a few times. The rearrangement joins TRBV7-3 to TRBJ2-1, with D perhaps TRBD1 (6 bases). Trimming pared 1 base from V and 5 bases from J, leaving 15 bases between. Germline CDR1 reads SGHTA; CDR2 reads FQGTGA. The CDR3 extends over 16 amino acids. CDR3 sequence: CASSLKSSAGDNEQFF. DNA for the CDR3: TGTGCCAGCAGCTTAAAGAGTTCGGCAGGGGACAATGAGCAGTTCTTC. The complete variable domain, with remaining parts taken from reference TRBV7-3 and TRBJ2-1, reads GAGVSQTPSNKVTEKGKYVELRCDPISGHTALYWYRQSLGQGPEFLIYFQGTGAADDSGLPNDRFFAVRPEGSVSTLKIQRTERGDSAVYLCASSLKSSAGDNEQFFGPGTRLTVL.

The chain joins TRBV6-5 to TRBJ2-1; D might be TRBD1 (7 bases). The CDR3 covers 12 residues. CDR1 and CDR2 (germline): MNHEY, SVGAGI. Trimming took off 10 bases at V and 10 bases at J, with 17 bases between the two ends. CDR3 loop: CATRQGGLEQFF. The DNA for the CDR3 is TGTGCCACTCGACAGGGAGGACTCGAGCAGTTCTTC.

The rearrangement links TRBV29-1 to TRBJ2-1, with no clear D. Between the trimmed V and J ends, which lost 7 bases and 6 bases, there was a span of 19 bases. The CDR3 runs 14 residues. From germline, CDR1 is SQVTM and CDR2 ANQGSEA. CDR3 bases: TGCAGCGCCCAAAAGTCGATCGGTGGCAATGAGCAGTTCTTC. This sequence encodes CSAQKSIGGNEQFF.

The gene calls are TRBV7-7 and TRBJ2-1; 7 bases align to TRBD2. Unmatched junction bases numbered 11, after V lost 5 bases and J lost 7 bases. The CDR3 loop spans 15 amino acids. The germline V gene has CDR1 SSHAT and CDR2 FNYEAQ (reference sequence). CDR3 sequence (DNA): TGTGCCAGCAGCCCCGTGGGGGGAGGGCGGAATGAGCAGTTCTTC. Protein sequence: CASSPVGGGRNEQFF.

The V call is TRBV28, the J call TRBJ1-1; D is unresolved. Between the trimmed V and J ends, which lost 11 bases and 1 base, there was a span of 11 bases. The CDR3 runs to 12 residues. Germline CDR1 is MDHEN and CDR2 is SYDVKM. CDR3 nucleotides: TGTGCCGGCTCACAAGCGAACACTGAAGCTTTCTTT. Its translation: CAGSQANTEAFF.

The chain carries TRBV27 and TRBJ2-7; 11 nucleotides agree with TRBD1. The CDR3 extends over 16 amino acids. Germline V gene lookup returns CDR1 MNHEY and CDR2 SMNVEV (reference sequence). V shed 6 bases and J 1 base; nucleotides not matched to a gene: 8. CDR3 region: CASSGSRDRGSYEQYF. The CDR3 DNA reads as TGTGCCAGCAGCGGATCCCGGGACAGGGGGTCCTACGAGCAGTACTTC.

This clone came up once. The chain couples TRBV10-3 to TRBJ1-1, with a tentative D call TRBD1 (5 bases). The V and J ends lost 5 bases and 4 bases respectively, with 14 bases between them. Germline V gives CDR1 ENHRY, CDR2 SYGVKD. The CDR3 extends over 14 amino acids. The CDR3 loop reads CAISNSKGLTEAFF. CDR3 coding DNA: TGTGCCATCAGTAACTCTAAGGGACTCACTGAAGCTTTCTTT.

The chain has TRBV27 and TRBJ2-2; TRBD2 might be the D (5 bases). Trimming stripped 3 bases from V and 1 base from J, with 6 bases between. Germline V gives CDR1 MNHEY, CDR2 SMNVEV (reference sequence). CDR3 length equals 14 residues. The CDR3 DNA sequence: TGTGCCAGCAGTTTTACTAGGAACACCGGGGAGCTGTTTTTT. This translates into CASSFTRNTGELFF.

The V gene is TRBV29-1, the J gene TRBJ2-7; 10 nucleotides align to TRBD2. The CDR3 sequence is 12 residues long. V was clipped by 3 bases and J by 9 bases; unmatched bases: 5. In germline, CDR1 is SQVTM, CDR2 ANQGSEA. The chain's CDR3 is CSVDLGLAVQYF. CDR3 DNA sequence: TGCAGCGTTGACCTCGGACTAGCGGTGCAGTACTTC.